One and the same sample provided the 10 T cell receptor beta chains below, sequenced in a study of Ad26.COV2.S vaccination and SARS-CoV-2 variants. Clones were sequenced by immunoSEQ multiplex PCR, and TCRdb holds only the in-frame ones, with some missing. This table holds 180,000 or so clones, roughly nine tenths found once. Specimen: peripheral blood, collected after recovery from COVID-19. The receptors stem from a human donor who had recovered from COVID-19.

The chain combines TRBV27 with TRBJ2-7; tentative D call: TRBD1 (6 bases). Germline CDR1 is MNHEY and CDR2 is SMNVEV (reference sequence). The V end was cut by 4 bases, the J end by 0 bases, with 16 bases between. The CDR3 runs to 16 residues. The CDR3 sequence: CASSSERDTSSYEQYF. The CDR3 DNA reads as TGTGCCAGCAGTTCGGAACGGGACACGTCCTCCTACGAGCAGTACTTC.

The chain uses TRBV4-1 and TRBJ2-1; 10 bases line up with TRBD1. Trimming at V came to 1 base and at J to 7 bases, leaving 1 base not matched to a gene. This CDR3 has 14 residues. Germline values: CDR1 MGHRA, CDR2 YSYEKL. The CDR3 loop reads CASSQGGQGNEQFF. The CDR3 nucleotides read TGCGCCAGCAGCCAAGGGGGACAGGGGAATGAGCAGTTCTTC.

The CDR3 DNA reads as TGTGCCAGCAAGGGCGGGGCCGCTTCAAGGGAGACCCAGTACTTC. It translates to CASKGGAASRETQYF. This chain links TRBV2 with TRBJ2-5; possibly TRBD2 for D (6 bases). Trimming took 7 bases from V and 5 from J, leaving 20 bases between them. There are 15 residues in the CDR3. CDR1 SNHLY and CDR2 FYNNEI come from the germline V gene.

The chain is built from TRBV5-6 and TRBJ2-3, with 9 positions matching TRBD1. The germline CDR1 and CDR2 sequences are SGHDT and YYEEEE. The CDR3 runs 15 residues. V lost 2 bases and J lost 8; bases outside the gene matches: 9. The CDR3 protein is CASSFRDRALGTQYF. CDR3 nucleotides: TGTGCCAGCAGCTTCCGGGACAGGGCTTTAGGTACGCAGTATTTT.

This clone was seen a single time. CDR3 sequence: CASSSGFGGTDTQYF. The CDR3 DNA follows: TGTGCCAGCAGTTCCGGTTTCGGGGGCACAGATACGCAGTATTTT. The chain uses TRBV6-5 and TRBJ2-3; a possible D gene is TRBD2 (5 bases). The germline gives CDR1 MNHEY, CDR2 SVGAGI. The germline V and J ends were trimmed by 4 bases and 1 base, with 12 bases remaining between them. The CDR3 covers 15 residues.

CDR3 DNA sequence: TGTGCCAGCTCTCGACAAGCTCATAATTCACCCCTCCACTTT. Translating gives CASSRQAHNSPLHF. This sequence joins TRBV18 and TRBJ1-6; D ambiguous. The CDR3 is made up of 14 amino acids. With 6 bases removed from V and 5 bases from J, the gap between germline ends came to 11 bases. CDR1 is KGHSH and CDR2 is LQKENI in the germline V gene.

The chain joins TRBV6-5 to TRBJ1-5; possibly TRBD1 for D (6 bases). The CDR3 has 15 residues. V gave up 8 bases and J gave up 4 bases, with 18 bases separating them. Germline V CDR1 and CDR2: MNHEY, SVGAGI. CDR3 DNA: TGTGCCAGCCGGCTTTTTGCAGGGGTTAATCAGCCCCAGCATTTT. This encodes CASRLFAGVNQPQHF.

The chain employs TRBV12-3 or TRBV12-4 and TRBJ1-3; D not resolved. This CDR3 spans 11 amino acids. Trimming removed 3 bases from V and 8 bases from J, with 5 bases in between. CDR3 sequence: CASSFGYTIYF. CDR3 in DNA: TGTGCCAGCAGTTTTGGGTACACCATATATTTT.

A note on this clone: The same CDR3 arises from other DNA sequences in this sample as well. The chain is built from TRBV7-9 and TRBJ1-1, with unresolved D. Trimming took 5 bases from V and 5 from J, leaving 15 bases between them. The CDR3 is 14 amino acids. Germline lookup yields CDR1 SEHNR and CDR2 FQNEAQ (reference sequence). The CDR3 nucleotides are TGTGCCAGCAGCCTCGACACCGGGAGGACTGAAGCTTTCTTT. Protein product: CASSLDTGRTEAFF.

V and J are TRBV7-3 and TRBJ2-2, with D perhaps matching TRBD2 (6 bases). This CDR3 has 16 residues. Trimming took 5 bases from V and 4 from J, leaving 17 bases between them. The germline CDR1 and CDR2 sequences are SGHTA and FQGTGA. CDR3 in amino acids: CASSLHATSITGELFF. Here the CDR3 DNA reads TGTGCCAGCAGCCTCCACGCGACTAGTATCACCGGGGAGCTGTTTTTT.